These 20 T cell receptor beta chains share one sample of origin, sequenced in a study of TIL therapy for anti-PD-1-resistant metastatic lung cancer. The time point denotes: pre-treatment sample, taken before nivolumab and TIL therapy. Pleural nodules or supraclavicular lymph nodes made up most of the excised metastases sampled. This was the immunoSEQ v3 assay. Sequenced by immunoSEQ multiplex PCR; TCRdb stores in-frame clones only, minus some. Altogether tens of thousands of clones are present, 60% to 85% being singletons, with the ten largest covering more than 5%. The starting material was tumor tissue, obtained at baseline. These receptors were collected from a person between 25 and 79 years old with non-small cell lung cancer.

The V and J genes are TRBV28 and TRBJ2-6; D might be TRBD1 (5 bases). Per germline, CDR1 MDHEN and CDR2 SYDVKM. This CDR3 contains 16 residues. Trimming shortened V by 4 bases and J by 2 bases, and 12 bases separated the two germline ends. This CDR3 reads CASSSATVTGANVLTF. The CDR3 DNA sequence: TGTGCCAGCAGTTCAGCGACAGTAACTGGGGCCAACGTCCTGACTTTC.

The chain links TRBV11-2 to TRBJ2-3; D unresolved. Germline CDR1 SGHAT, CDR2 FQNNGV. Trimming removed 0 bases from V and 6 bases from J, with 7 bases in between. The CDR3 is made up of 13 amino acids. CDR3 sequence (DNA): TGTGCCAGCAGCTTAGAGCGTGGGGATACGCAGTATTTT. This gives the protein CASSLERGDTQYF.

This rearrangement joins TRBV2 to TRBJ2-3; 12 bases line up with TRBD2. V lost 6 bases to trimming and J lost 8 bases; unmatched junction nucleotides: 9. This CDR3 has 15 amino acids. Germline assignment: CDR1 SNHLY and CDR2 FYNNEI. The CDR3 loop is CASSPGLAGHGTQYF. The CDR3 coding sequence is TGTGCCAGCAGCCCCGGACTAGCGGGGCACGGTACGCAGTATTTT.

The chain combines TRBV30 with TRBJ2-7, with D perhaps TRBD1 (6 bases). CDR1 is GTSNPN and CDR2 is SVGIG in the germline V gene (reference sequence). CDR3 length: 12 amino acids. Trimming stripped 3 bases from V and 4 bases from J, with 10 bases between. CDR3 sequence: CAWSRDIYEQYF. The CDR3 DNA is TGTGCCTGGAGCCGGGACATTTACGAGCAGTACTTC.

The gene calls are TRBV6-5 and TRBJ2-1, with 12 nucleotides matching TRBD2. The germline V gene has CDR1 MNHEY and CDR2 SVGAGI. V gave up 7 bases and J gave up 2 bases; unmatched junction bases: 3. The CDR3 consists of 15 residues. The CDR3 is CASTPSGGAYNEQFF. CDR3 sequence (DNA): TGTGCCAGCACCCCTAGCGGGGGGGCCTACAATGAGCAGTTCTTC.

This chain uses TRBV7-8 with TRBJ1-3; D possibly corresponds to TRBD1 (5 bases). The V and J ends lost 1 base and 5 bases respectively, with 12 bases between them. This CDR3 comprises 15 residues. Germline V CDR1 and CDR2: SGHVS, FQNEAQ. Written as DNA, the CDR3 is TGTGCCAGCAGCTTAGTTGGGACCGACCGAAACACCATATATTTT. Amino acid sequence: CASSLVGTDRNTIYF.

The chain carries TRBV10-2 and TRBJ2-7; 9 nucleotides align to TRBD2. Germline-derived CDR1 and CDR2 are WSHSY and SAAADI. The V gene end was trimmed by 2 bases and the J gene end by 2 bases; junction bases not matched to a gene: 4. The CDR3 contains 15 residues. The CDR3: CASSEAGGLAYEQYF. As DNA, the CDR3 is TGCGCCAGCAGTGAGGCGGGAGGGCTCGCCTACGAGCAGTACTTC.

The chain has TRBV4-1 and TRBJ2-7, with TRBD2 matching 10 bases. V trimming: 6 bases; J trimming: 3 bases; junction bases outside the gene matches: 2. The length of the CDR3 is 13 residues. The germline gives CDR1 MGHRA, CDR2 YSYEKL. The DNA for the CDR3 is TGCGCCAGCAGTCGACTAGCGGGCTACGAGCAGTACTTC. It is translated as CASSRLAGYEQYF.

This sequence joins TRBV27 and TRBJ2-7; TRBD1 might be the D (5 bases). Germline V CDR1 and CDR2: MNHEY, SMNVEV (reference sequence). V dropped 6 bases and J dropped 0 bases, with 12 bases sitting between them. The CDR3 contains 14 residues. CDR3 sequence reads: CASRIRVGSYEQYF. CDR3 DNA sequence: TGTGCCAGCAGAATCAGGGTCGGCTCCTACGAGCAGTACTTC.

This chain connects TRBV27 to TRBJ2-7; D gene uncertain. Germline lookup yields CDR1 MNHEY and CDR2 SMNVEV (reference sequence). Trimming left V 5 bases short and J 3 bases short, with 5 bases between. The CDR3 length is 11 residues. The chain's CDR3 is CASSDGYEQYF. CDR3 sequence (DNA): TGTGCCAGCAGTGATGGCTACGAGCAGTACTTC.

The chain employs TRBV5-5 and TRBJ1-4; D perhaps matches TRBD1 (6 bases). From germline, CDR1 is SGHKS and CDR2 YYEKEE (reference sequence). The CDR3 length is 14 residues. V was clipped by 5 bases and J by 8 bases, with 16 bases between them. Written as DNA, the CDR3 is TGTGCCAGCAGTTTCAACCCTCAGGGGGAAAAACTGTTTTTT. It codes for CASSFNPQGEKLFF.

This chain uses TRBV6-1 with TRBJ2-7, with TRBD2 identical over 9 bases. Germline V gives CDR1 MNHNS, CDR2 SASEGT. The CDR3 runs 15 residues. The V and J ends lost 6 bases and 2 bases, in that order; junction bases with no gene match: 8. Written as DNA, the CDR3 is TGTGCCAGCAGAACAAGCGGGGGGCGCGCCTACGAGCAGTACTTC. It encodes CASRTSGGRAYEQYF.

The V gene is TRBV4-1, the J gene TRBJ2-1; TRBD1 matches at 8 bases. The germline V gene has CDR1 MGHRA and CDR2 YSYEKL. Trimming cost V 4 bases and J 8 bases; bases outside gene matches: 7. The CDR3 totals 14 residues. The CDR3 region is CASSRGQGGYEQFF. In nucleotides, the CDR3 is TGCGCCAGCAGCCGCGGACAGGGCGGGTATGAGCAGTTCTTC.

The chain combines TRBV25-1 with TRBJ1-5; no definite D call. Per the germline V gene, CDR1 is MGHDK and CDR2 is SYGVNS. The CDR3 sequence is 12 residues long. V gave up 5 bases and J gave up 2 bases, with 4 bases separating them. The DNA of the CDR3 is TGTGCCAGCAGTTTAGGCAATCAGCCCCAGCATTTT. This encodes CASSLGNQPQHF.

J is TRBJ2-1 and V is TRBV27; D remains unclear. Per the germline V gene, CDR1 is MNHEY and CDR2 is SMNVEV (reference sequence). V dropped 2 bases and J dropped 4 bases, with 12 bases sitting between them. The CDR3 covers 15 residues. CDR3 nucleotide sequence: TGTGCCAGCAGTTTAAGGGCAGACCCTTACAATGAGCAGTTCTTC. Translating it yields CASSLRADPYNEQFF.

The J gene is TRBJ1-5, the V gene TRBV27; 8 bases are a match to TRBD1. There are 14 residues in the CDR3. Trimming cost V 5 bases and J 5 bases; bases outside gene matches: 5. Germline CDR1 MNHEY, CDR2 SMNVEV (reference sequence). The CDR3, as DNA: TGTGCCAGCAGTAGGACAGGGTCCCATCAGCCCCAGCATTTT. Amino acids: CASSRTGSHQPQHF.

This chain connects TRBV5-1 to TRBJ1-1; D ambiguous. The CDR3 spans 13 residues. In germline, CDR1 is SGHRS, CDR2 YFSETQ. Trimming stripped 2 bases from V and 1 base from J, with 6 bases between. The CDR3: CASSFIENTEAFF. The DNA of the CDR3 is TGCGCCAGCAGCTTTATCGAGAACACTGAAGCTTTCTTT.

Only one count was recorded for this clone. This chain joins TRBV7-2 and TRBJ2-1; D is unresolved. The CDR3 is made up of 15 amino acids. Germline V CDR1 and CDR2: SGHTA, FQGNSA. With 1 base removed from V and 13 bases from J, the gap between germline ends came to 20 bases. CDR3 nucleotide sequence: TGTGCCAGCAGCTTAGGCCCACGGGCCAGCGATGGACAGTTCTTC. Translated, it gives CASSLGPRASDGQFF.

The chain uses TRBV28 and TRBJ1-5; D is possibly TRBD1 (6 bases). Germline V lookup: CDR1 MDHEN, CDR2 SYDVKM. The CDR3 loop spans 12 amino acids. V lost 10 bases and J 5 bases, leaving 12 bases between the germline ends. The CDR3 sequence is CAIQGRDQPQHF. The CDR3 DNA follows: TGTGCCATCCAGGGGCGGGATCAGCCCCAGCATTTT.

The rearrangement links TRBV6-5 to TRBJ2-7; the D gene is possibly TRBD1 (5 bases). The germline V and J ends were trimmed by 10 bases and 7 bases, with 17 bases remaining between them. Germline CDR1 is MNHEY and CDR2 is SVGAGI. The CDR3 extends over 12 amino acids. CDR3 in DNA: TGTGCCACGCAGAACTGGGGCAAGGAGCAGTACTTC. Translated: CATQNWGKEQYF.